This record concerns one T cell receptor (beta chain) sequence. Antigen: not known. V lost 4 bases and J 10 bases, leaving 14 bases between the germline ends. The germline gives CDR1 LGHNA, CDR2 YNFKEQ. The CDR3 is made up of 13 amino acids. The data were obtained in a study of cytomegalovirus exposure and HLA in healthy donors. For the study at large: The 90 to 150 validation repertoires were produced on the same platform as the 720 or so repertoires of the first cohort. This was reported in a later analysis.

Sequenced by immunoSEQ multiplex PCR; TCRdb stores in-frame clones only, minus some. This table holds about 200,000 clones, 65% to 90% found once. Study conclusions and caveats: The TCR clusters that emerged in the first cohort tended, a later analysis found, to co-occur in the 120 or so validation repertoires. According to reports, the classifier identified cytomegalovirus status with high specificity and sensitivity.

The donors were part of the validation cohort of around 110 subjects. That cohort was separate from the first cohort, which comprised 666 subjects. The sample taken for sequencing was PBMCs. The chain combines TRBV4-2 with TRBJ2-1; D is possibly TRBD2 (5 bases). The clonotype comes from a young woman in good health and CMV-seropositive. CDR3 nucleotides: TGTGCCAGCAGCCCCCTGGACTTCGGCGAGCAGTTCTTC. It encodes CASSPLDFGEQFF.